This is a list of T cell receptor beta chains from one sample in a study of blood T cell repertoires in COVID-19. The method was immunoSEQ multiplex PCR; TCRdb's version includes in-frame clones alone and lacks a portion of them. Among a few hundred thousand clones listed, less than 90% were seen once. Sequencing was performed on PBMCs or T cells enriched from blood (not recorded which). The receptors originated from a woman aged 25 to 45 who had recovered from COVID-19. Both conserved end residues are part of each CDR3. Each record gives: D gene, clone size, V gene, J gene, CDR3 DNA, CDR3 protein. A D gene is named only where the DNA matches it firmly. Rows give clone size only sometimes, using once, few, many, or a class for an expanded clone.

TRBD1	.	TRBV10-3	TRBJ2-7	TGTGCCATCATGGGACAGGGAGGTTACGAGCAGTACTTC	CAIMGQGGYEQYF
TRBD2	.	TRBV4-2	TRBJ2-1	TGTGCCAGCAGCCAAGATATAGCGGGAGGCCCCTACAATGAGCAGTTCTTC	CASSQDIAGGPYNEQFF
TRBD1	.	TRBV19	TRBJ2-7	TGTGCCAGTAGGGCACAGGGGTCCAGCTCCTACGAGCAGTACTTC	CASRAQGSSSYEQYF
.	.	TRBV6-2/TRBV6-3	TRBJ2-6	TGTGCCAGCAGTGGCGACAGACGCTCTGGGGCCAACGTCCTGACTTTC	CASSGDRRSGANVLTF
.	.	TRBV11-2	TRBJ2-7	TGTGCCAGCAGCTCCACGGACAGAGAGCAGTACTTC	CASSSTDREQYF
TRBD1	.	TRBV28	TRBJ2-5	TGTGCCAGTACTCCCTCGGACAGGGGCGGGGAGACCCAGTACTTC	CASTPSDRGGETQYF
.	.	TRBV14	TRBJ1-3	TGTGCCAGCAGCCAAGGTGCCGGGGCTGGAAACACCATATATTTT	CASSQGAGAGNTIYF
.	.	TRBV7-9	TRBJ2-3	TGTGCCAGCAGCCAAGGTCAGGGGAGCGCAGATACGCAGTATTTT	CASSQGQGSADTQYF
TRBD2	.	TRBV3-1/TRBV3-2	TRBJ2-7	TGTGCCAGCAGCTGGACTAGCGGGAGGGCGGGAGAGCAGTACTTC	CASSWTSGRAGEQYF
TRBD2	.	TRBV7-6	TRBJ2-2	TGTGCCAGCAGCTTAGCGGGAGGGCCCGGGGAGCTGTTTTTT	CASSLAGGPGELFF
.	.	TRBV18	TRBJ1-3	TGTGCCAGCTCACCACGGGACACTGGAAACACCATATATTTT	CASSPRDTGNTIYF
TRBD2	few	TRBV19	TRBJ2-1	TGTGCCAGTAGCCTAGCGGGGGGGTACAATGAGCAGTTCTTC	CASSLAGGYNEQFF
.	.	TRBV28	TRBJ2-5	TGTGCCAGCAGTTTAGGGAACGGGGTTCCTGGGGAGACCCAGTACTTC	CASSLGNGVPGETQYF
.	.	TRBV19	TRBJ1-1	TGTGCCAGTAGTATAGAAGCCGAAGCTTTCTTT	CASSIEAEAFF
.	.	TRBV7-3	TRBJ2-5	TGTGCCAGCAGCCCCGTCGGGGGAGAGACCCAGTACTTC	CASSPVGGETQYF
.	.	TRBV4-1	TRBJ1-5	TGCGCCAGCAGCCAAGTCGAGGGAGTGCGAAGCAATCAGCCCCAGCATTTT	CASSQVEGVRSNQPQHF
.	.	TRBV6-5	TRBJ1-2	TGTGCCAGCAGTTCACAGGATAACTATGGCTACACCTTC	CASSSQDNYGYTF
TRBD1	.	TRBV7-9	TRBJ1-2	TGTGCCAGCAGCTTCGGACAGGGGGCCAATGGCTACACCTTC	CASSFGQGANGYTF
.	.	TRBV19	TRBJ1-1	TGTGCCAGTAGTATCCCTACCCTAGGCACTGAAGCTTTCTTT	CASSIPTLGTEAFF
.	few	TRBV27	TRBJ1-1	TGTGCCAGCAGTCGGTCTCGGTACACTGAAGCTTTCTTT	CASSRSRYTEAFF
TRBD1	.	TRBV29-1	TRBJ1-2	TGCAGCGTTGAAGGTCGGACAGGTTATGGCTACACCTTC	CSVEGRTGYGYTF
.	.	TRBV11-2	TRBJ2-1	TGTGCCAGCAGCCTACGGACAGTTGAGCAGTTCTTC	CASSLRTVEQFF
TRBD2	.	TRBV11-2	TRBJ2-3	TGTGCCAGCAGCTCGGTAGCGGGGATCCTCACAGATACGCAGTATTTT	CASSSVAGILTDTQYF
.	.	TRBV15	TRBJ2-5	TGTGCCACCAGCAGGACAGGCTTCAGAGAGACCCAGTACTTC	CATSRTGFRETQYF
TRBD1	.	TRBV4-1	TRBJ2-7	TGCGCCAGCAGCCAGTCTCGGGACAGCCGCGAGCAGTACTTC	CASSQSRDSREQYF
TRBD1	.	TRBV5-5	TRBJ1-3	TGTGCCAGCAGATTCACAGGGGCCAACACCATATATTTT	CASRFTGANTIYF
TRBD2	.	TRBV7-2	TRBJ2-1	TGTGCCAGCAGCTTAGTTAGCGGGAGCGATGAGCAGTTCTTC	CASSLVSGSDEQFF
TRBD2	.	TRBV4-1	TRBJ2-2	TGCGCCAGCAGCCAAGTCCCGGGACTAGCGGGGGGGATAACCACTACCGGGGAGCTGTTTTTT	CASSQVPGLAGGITTTGELFF
.	.	TRBV10-3	TRBJ2-7	TGTGCCATCAGTGATTCGGCGGGTCAGGAGCAGTACTTC	CAISDSAGQEQYF
TRBD1	.	TRBV5-5	TRBJ1-1	TGTGCCAGCAGCTTGGGGCAGGACAGGGTTCACACTGAAGCTTTCTTT	CASSLGQDRVHTEAFF
TRBD1	.	TRBV7-6	TRBJ1-1	TGTGCCAGCAGCTACAGGGGATCGAGGAACACTGAAGCTTTCTTT	CASSYRGSRNTEAFF
.	few	TRBV5-8	TRBJ1-2	TGTGCCAGCAGCTTGGGGACCCCCGAGAGGGATGGCTACACCTTC	CASSLGTPERDGYTF
TRBD2	.	TRBV19	TRBJ2-3	TGTGCCAGTAGTATACTCGCGGGAGGGACAGATACGCAGTATTTT	CASSILAGGTDTQYF
TRBD1	once	TRBV6-2/TRBV6-3	TRBJ1-1	TGTGCCAGCAGCCACGGAGGGGGCCTAGTAAACACTGAAGCTTTCTTT	CASSHGGGLVNTEAFF
TRBD1	.	TRBV18	TRBJ2-7	TGTGCCAGCTCCCCGCGGGACAGGGGACCCGAGCAGTACTTC	CASSPRDRGPEQYF
TRBD2	few	TRBV7-2	TRBJ2-1	TGTGCCAGCAGCTTAATACCTAGCGGGGAACTATACAATGAGCAGTTCTTC	CASSLIPSGELYNEQFF
TRBD1	.	TRBV3-1/TRBV3-2	TRBJ2-2	TGTGCCAGCAGCCAGCCGGACAGGGGGACCGGGGAGCTGTTTTTT	CASSQPDRGTGELFF
.	.	TRBV7-2	TRBJ1-3	TGTGCCAGCAGCTTACTCTCTGGAAACACCATATATTTT	CASSLLSGNTIYF
.	.	TRBV25-1	TRBJ1-2	TGTGCCAGCAGTGTGCCCCCAGGGGATAGGGGCTACACCTTC	CASSVPPGDRGYTF
.	.	TRBV27	TRBJ2-1	TGTGCCAGCAGCAAAAACAATGAGCAGTTCTTC	CASSKNNEQFF
TRBD2	.	TRBV3-1/TRBV3-2	TRBJ2-7	TGTGCCAGCAGCCCCCTTCTGAGCGGGGGCTACGAGCAGTACTTC	CASSPLLSGGYEQYF
.	.	TRBV15	TRBJ1-5	TGTGCCACCAGCAGAGAGATGCGGGTATATCCCCTTGAGGGGAGGGGGTTTAATCAGCCCCAGCATTTT	CATSREMRVYPLEGRGFNQPQHF
.	.	TRBV4-1	TRBJ2-1	TGCGCCAGCAGCCATGGATATAGCAGTGGACTTTACAATGAGCAGTTCTTC	CASSHGYSSGLYNEQFF
.	.	TRBV6-5	TRBJ2-7	TGTGCCAGCAGTTACTCGAGGGGTGACAGGAGCGAGCAGTACTTC	CASSYSRGDRSEQYF
.	.	TRBV19	TRBJ1-5	TGTGCCAGTAGTATCGACGGGGAGAATCAGCCCCAGCATTTT	CASSIDGENQPQHF
TRBD1	.	TRBV5-1	TRBJ2-4	TGCGCCAGCAGCTTTCAACCGGGACAGAGGCTAGCCAAAAACATTCAGTACTTC	CASSFQPGQRLAKNIQYF
TRBD1	.	TRBV15	TRBJ1-1	TGTGCCACCGGGTATGACAGGGCGAACACTGAAGCTTTCTTT	CATGYDRANTEAFF
TRBD1	.	TRBV9	TRBJ1-1	TGTGCCAGCAGCGCCAGGGGGCGAGGCACTGAAGCTTTCTTT	CASSARGRGTEAFF